This is a list of T cell receptor beta chains from one sample in a study of T cell changes during pregnancy in multiple sclerosis. Sequencing was performed with immunoSEQ multiplex PCR; in TCRdb, only in-frame clones are kept and a portion is missing. The repertoire includes over 65,000 clones, roughly 90% of them detected once, and around 2% sits in the top ten. The sample was peripheral blood, taken in the first trimester of pregnancy. The receptors derive from a female donor in good health, enrolled as a control in a pregnancy study. The CDR3 runs from the conserved cysteine through the conserved F or W. D genes are given only for firm matches. Not all rows give a size; the values are once, few, many and, for expanded clones, a class.

v_gene	len	j_gene	abundance	d_gene	CDR3nt	CDR3aa
TRBV11-1	14	TRBJ1-1	NA	TRBD1	TGTGCCAGCAGCTTGGACAGGGTAAGGGCCGAAGCTTTCTTT	CASSLDRVRAEAFF
TRBV6-6	12	TRBJ2-7	NA	NA	TGTGCCAGCAGTCTACAGGGTTACGAGCAGTACTTC	CASSLQGYEQYF
TRBV29-1	13	TRBJ2-2	NA	TRBD1	TGCAGCGTTGCATGGGGGACAGCCGGGGAGCTGTTTTTT	CSVAWGTAGELFF
TRBV29-1	12	TRBJ2-7	NA	NA	TGCAGCGGCCTGCTTACAGGGGGGGAGGCCTACTTC	CSGLLTGGEAYF
TRBV7-3	14	TRBJ1-1	few	NA	TGTGCCAGCAGCCCCACGGGGGTGGCCACTGAAGCTTTCTTT	CASSPTGVATEAFF
TRBV4-3	13	TRBJ2-1	NA	NA	TGCGCCAGCAGCCCGCAATCAGGAACTGAGCAGTTCTTC	CASSPQSGTEQFF
TRBV15	15	TRBJ2-7	NA	NA	TGTGCCACCAGCTCCCTCGACAGGTCGTCCTACGAGCAGTACTTC	CATSSLDRSSYEQYF
TRBV6-5	14	TRBJ1-5	NA	NA	TGTGCCAGCAGTTATCGCCAGGGTATTCAGCCCCAGCATTTT	CASSYRQGIQPQHF
TRBV15	14	TRBJ2-2	NA	NA	TGTGCCACCAGCAGAGTGGCCGTTGGCGGGGAGCTGTTTTTT	CATSRVAVGGELFF
TRBV29-1	14	TRBJ1-1	NA	TRBD1	TGCAGCGTCGGAGGGGACAGCTGGAACACTGAAGCTTTCTTT	CSVGGDSWNTEAFF
TRBV4-1	15	TRBJ2-3	once	TRBD2	TGCGCCAGCAGCCTAGTAGCGGGCGGGACAGATACGCAGTATTTT	CASSLVAGGTDTQYF
TRBV25-1	15	TRBJ1-2	NA	TRBD1	TGTGCCAGCAGGAAGGAAGGGGGCGCGGGTTATGGCTACACCTTC	CASRKEGGAGYGYTF
TRBV6-6	13	TRBJ1-5	NA	NA	TGTGCCAGCAGTGCCCGAGGGAATCAGCCCCAGCATTTT	CASSARGNQPQHF
TRBV10-2	14	TRBJ2-5	NA	NA	TGCGCCAGCAGTGACTTAAATGTACAAGAGACCCAGTACTTC	CASSDLNVQETQYF
TRBV28	16	TRBJ2-3	NA	TRBD2	TGTGCCAGCAGCCTCCCAGGGAGCGGGGGCACAGATACGCAGTATTTT	CASSLPGSGGTDTQYF
TRBV5-5	13	TRBJ1-5	NA	NA	TGTGCCAGCAGCTCAACAGGGAGGGGGCCCCAGCATTTT	CASSSTGRGPQHF